The T cell receptor beta chain under discussion was sequenced for a study of blood T cells in healthy people across ages. The CDR3 runs 15 residues. Looked up from germline, CDR1 is LNHNV and CDR2 is YYDKDF (reference sequence). The V gene end was trimmed by 5 bases and the J gene end by 2 bases; junction bases not matched to a gene: 5. A second roughly 6 to 11 cycle PCR used barcoded and J-beta primers. Via MiXCR, TCRdb re-called the 5' RACE reads, giving one row per CDR3 protein. Among about 1.7 million distinct CDR3 sequences, roughly 30% were seen once, and the ten largest hold 6.5% to 8.5%. This sequence originates from a woman aged 30 to 39 in good health. This sequence joins TRBV15 and TRBJ2-5; 10 positions match TRBD2. The source material was blood. The CDR3 DNA sequence: TGTGCCACCAGCGGCCGGACTAGCGGTCAAGAGACCCAGTACTTC. It translates to CATSGRTSGQETQYF. Full variable domain (remainder filled in from reference TRBV15 and TRBJ2-5): DAMVIQNPRYQVTQFGKPVTLSCSQTLNHNVMYWYQQKSSQAPKLLFHYYDKDFNNEADTPDNFQSRRPNTSFCFLDIRSPGLGDTAMYLCATSGRTSGQETQYFGPGTRLLVL.